A selection of T cell receptor beta chains follows, all from one sample in a study of T cell repertoires in cytomegalovirus infection. TCRdb processed the reads anew with MiXCR; each CDR3 protein has one entry. The data contain roughly 500,000 distinct CDR3 sequences, about 15% of them seen just once; the ten biggest clones take up 20% to 30%. Material: CD8+ T cells from PBMCs. The receptors stem from a human donor in good health (CMV status not recorded). Some clones in this sample may be carry-over from other donors' samples. The CDR3 runs from the conserved cysteine through the conserved F or W. Each record gives: D gene, V gene, clone size, J gene, CDR3 DNA, CDR3 protein. D genes are given only for firm matches. Where a row states a size, it is once, few, many or the class of an expanded clone; other rows omit it.

D: NA; V: TRBV6-1; size: many; J: TRBJ2-1; DNA: TGTGCCAGCTTGGGGAGTAATGAGCAGTTCTTC; CDR3: CASLGSNEQFF
D: NA; V: TRBV14; size: NA; J: TRBJ1-2; DNA: TGTGCCAGCAGCCAAGCCCTCCTTGGCTACACCTTC; CDR3: CASSQALLGYTF
D: NA; V: TRBV11-1; size: NA; J: TRBJ2-7; DNA: TGTGCAAGCAGCCCGGGGTATAGGACCTACGAGCAGTACTTC; CDR3: CASSPGYRTYEQYF
D: NA; V: TRBV20-1; size: NA; J: TRBJ1-1; DNA: TGCAGTGCCCCGGGAAACACTGAAGCTTTCTTT; CDR3: CSAPGNTEAFF
D: NA; V: TRBV11-2; size: NA; J: TRBJ1-6; DNA: TGTGCCAAATCTGCACCCCTCCACTTT; CDR3: CAKSAPLHF
D: NA; V: TRBV27; size: few; J: TRBJ2-7; DNA: TGTGCCAGCAGTTGGGACGGCTACGAGCAGTACTTC; CDR3: CASSWDGYEQYF
D: TRBD1; V: TRBV18; size: NA; J: TRBJ2-7; DNA: TGTGCCAGCTCACCATCTACGACAGGGGTCGCCGAGCAGTACTTC; CDR3: CASSPSTTGVAEQYF
D: TRBD1; V: TRBV2; size: few; J: TRBJ2-7; DNA: TGTGCCAGCAGTGTACAGGGGCTAACCTACGAGCAGTACTTC; CDR3: CASSVQGLTYEQYF
D: TRBD1; V: TRBV11-2; size: few; J: TRBJ1-3; DNA: TGTGCCAGCAGCTCCTGGGACAGGGGGCTCGGGGGAAACACCATATATTTT; CDR3: CASSSWDRGLGGNTIYF
D: NA; V: TRBV2; size: NA; J: TRBJ2-1; DNA: TGTGCCAGCAGTGAACTCGACTTAGAAGAGTTCTTC; CDR3: CASSELDLEEFF
D: NA; V: TRBV7-3; size: NA; J: TRBJ2-2; DNA: TGTGCCAGCAGCCCCCTGAACACCGAGGAGCTGTTTTTT; CDR3: CASSPLNTEELFF
D: NA; V: TRBV5-4; size: few; J: TRBJ2-4; DNA: TGTGCCAGCAGCTTGGGCTCGGAAAAAAACATTCAGTACTTC; CDR3: CASSLGSEKNIQYF
D: TRBD1; V: TRBV6-1; size: many; J: TRBJ2-3; DNA: TGTGCCAGCAGTGAACATCGTGGAGGACAGGTCTCAGATACGCAGTATTTT; CDR3: CASSEHRGGQVSDTQYF
D: NA; V: TRBV6-5; size: few; J: TRBJ2-7; DNA: TGTGCCAGCAGTTACTCGGGGTACAGCTCCTACGAGCAGTACTTC; CDR3: CASSYSGYSSYEQYF
D: NA; V: TRBV4-2; size: few; J: TRBJ1-1; DNA: TGTGCCAGCAGCCACCAGCAGCAAGGAGTGAACACTGAAGCTTTCTTT; CDR3: CASSHQQQGVNTEAFF
D: NA; V: TRBV7-6; size: many; J: TRBJ2-1; DNA: TGTGCCAGCAGCTTAGATAGTGGCCAGCAGTTCTTC; CDR3: CASSLDSGQQFF
D: NA; V: TRBV11-2; size: many; J: TRBJ2-2; DNA: TGTGCCACCTTTCCCGATGCTGGCGGCACCGGGGAGCTGTTTTTT; CDR3: CATFPDAGGTGELFF
D: NA; V: TRBV28; size: many; J: TRBJ2-5; DNA: TGTGCCAGCAGTTTAGAAGGGCTGGAGACCCAGTACTTC; CDR3: CASSLEGLETQYF
D: NA; V: TRBV27; size: many; J: TRBJ2-7; DNA: TGTGCCAGCAGAGCAGGACTTATTAGGGGAGAGCAGTACTTC; CDR3: CASRAGLIRGEQYF
D: NA; V: TRBV30; size: NA; J: TRBJ2-1; DNA: TGTGCTGGGAGCGTCTACAATGAGCAGTTCTTC; CDR3: CAGSVYNEQFF
D: TRBD1; V: TRBV6-6; size: few; J: TRBJ2-7; DNA: TGTGCCAGCAGACCTTCCGGGACAGGGGCCTACGAGCAGTACTTC; CDR3: CASRPSGTGAYEQYF
D: NA; V: TRBV7-2; size: many; J: TRBJ2-4; DNA: TGTGCCAGCAGCTTAAGGCGGAGCAGGACCGCCAAAAACATTCAGTACTTC; CDR3: CASSLRRSRTAKNIQYF
D: TRBD2; V: TRBV3-1; size: NA; J: TRBJ2-3; DNA: TGTGCCAGCAGCCAAGTGGCGGCGGGAGGCTCAGATACGCAGTATTTT; CDR3: CASSQVAAGGSDTQYF
D: NA; V: TRBV2; size: NA; J: TRBJ1-2; DNA: TGTGCCAGCAGTGGGGGCGTCTACACCTTC; CDR3: CASSGGVYTF
D: NA; V: TRBV6-5; size: many; J: TRBJ1-2; DNA: TGTGCCAGCACTTCGCTTACAGGGACCTTGGGAGGCTACACCTTC; CDR3: CASTSLTGTLGGYTF
D: NA; V: TRBV19; size: many; J: TRBJ2-2; DNA: TGTGCCAGTAGTATCCAGGGCAGAAGACTCACCGGGGAGCTGTTTTTT; CDR3: CASSIQGRRLTGELFF
D: TRBD1; V: TRBV11-2; size: few; J: TRBJ2-2; DNA: TGTGCCAGCAGCTTACCAGGACAGGGGGCCGACACCGGGGAGCTGTTTTTT; CDR3: CASSLPGQGADTGELFF
D: NA; V: TRBV29-1; size: many; J: TRBJ2-7; DNA: TGCAGCGTTGAGTGGGCAACCGACGAGCAGTACTTC; CDR3: CSVEWATDEQYF
D: TRBD2; V: TRBV10-3; size: few; J: TRBJ2-1; DNA: TGTGCCACTGGGACTAGCGGGATAGGATCGGGGGGCTACAATGAGCAGTTCTTC; CDR3: CATGTSGIGSGGYNEQFF
D: TRBD2; V: TRBV10-3; size: few; J: TRBJ2-3; DNA: TGTGCCATCAGTGAGAAGGATACCAGGACTAGCGGGTACATGCAGTATTTT; CDR3: CAISEKDTRTSGYMQYF
D: NA; V: TRBV27; size: NA; J: TRBJ2-2; DNA: TGTGCCGCGGGTCTAATACCCGGGGAGCTGTTTTTT; CDR3: CAAGLIPGELFF
D: NA; V: TRBV6-1; size: many; J: TRBJ1-5; DNA: TGTGCCAGCGGGTATCAGCCCCAGCATTTT; CDR3: CASGYQPQHF
D: NA; V: TRBV6-6; size: few; J: TRBJ2-7; DNA: TGTGCCAGCAACAGGCAGGGGTCCTACGAGCAGTACTTC; CDR3: CASNRQGSYEQYF
D: NA; V: TRBV29-1; size: few; J: TRBJ1-1; DNA: TGCAGCGTTGGCCAGGCTCCTGAAGCTTTCTTT; CDR3: CSVGQAPEAFF
D: TRBD1; V: TRBV7-9; size: many; J: TRBJ2-7; DNA: TGTGCCAGCAGCCTAGGGACAGGGCTCTACGAGCAGTACTTC; CDR3: CASSLGTGLYEQYF
D: NA; V: TRBV4-2; size: NA; J: TRBJ1-1; DNA: TGTGCCAGCAGCCTTGATTCCCCGATTGAAGCTTTCTTT; CDR3: CASSLDSPIEAFF